Presented here are 2 T cell receptor beta chains from one specimen sequenced in a study of cytomegalovirus exposure and HLA in healthy donors. Both 60 Vbeta primers and 13 Jbeta primers went into the PCR. Sequencing was performed with immunoSEQ multiplex PCR; in TCRdb, only in-frame clones are kept and a portion is missing. Of about 190,000 clones listed, 75% to 85% were seen once; the top ten hold under 0.9%. The specimen sequenced was PBMCs. Source of these receptors: a woman younger than 35 in good health and CMV-seronegative.

The chain couples TRBV18 to TRBJ1-3, with 9 nucleotides matching TRBD1. The CDR3 has 15 amino acids. The germline CDR1 and CDR2 sequences are KGHSH and LQKENI. V lost 5 bases and J lost 2; bases outside the gene matches: 4. The CDR3, as DNA: TGTGCCAGCTCAATGGGACAGGGCCCTGGAAACACCATATATTTT. It encodes CASSMGQGPGNTIYF.

J is TRBJ2-2 and V is TRBV19, with 9 bases fitting TRBD2. V lost 7 bases, J lost 4 bases, and 16 bases stayed unmatched. Germline V gives CDR1 LNHDA, CDR2 SQIVND (reference sequence). The CDR3 is 18 residues long. The CDR3 coding sequence is TGTGCCAGTATCTCGACTAGCGGAAGAATGGGCGCCACCGGGGAGCTGTTTTTT. Amino acid sequence: CASISTSGRMGATGELFF.